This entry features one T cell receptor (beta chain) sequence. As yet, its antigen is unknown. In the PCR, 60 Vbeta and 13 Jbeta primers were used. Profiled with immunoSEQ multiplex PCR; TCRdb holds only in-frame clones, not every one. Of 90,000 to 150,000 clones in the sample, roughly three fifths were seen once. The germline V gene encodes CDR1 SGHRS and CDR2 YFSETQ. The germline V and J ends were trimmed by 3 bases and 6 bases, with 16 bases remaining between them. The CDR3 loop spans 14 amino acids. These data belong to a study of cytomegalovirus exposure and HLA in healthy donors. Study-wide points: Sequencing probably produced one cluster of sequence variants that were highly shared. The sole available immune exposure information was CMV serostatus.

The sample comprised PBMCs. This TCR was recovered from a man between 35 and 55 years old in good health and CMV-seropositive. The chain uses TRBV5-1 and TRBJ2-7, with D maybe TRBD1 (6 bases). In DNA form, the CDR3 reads TGCGCCAGCAGCTCGGGTATTACAGGGTCCGAGCAGTACTTC. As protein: CASSSGITGSEQYF.